This T cell receptor (beta chain) was found in a study of CD8 T cells in Susac syndrome. With random hexamers, 0.5 to 1 ug RNA was reverse transcribed. An immunoSEQ multiplex PCR generated amplified TCR beta CDR3 products spanning 54 Vbeta and 13 Jbeta. One entry per CDR3 protein, called by TCRdb with MiXCR from the immunoSEQ multiplex PCR reads. Seen here are 75,000 to 95,000 distinct CDR3 sequences, roughly nine tenths observed once, and the top ten hold approximately 0.46%. Germline values: CDR1 SGDLS, CDR2 YYNGEE. V was clipped by 0 bases and J by 3 bases, with 12 bases between them. The length of the CDR3 is 15 residues.

The chain combines TRBV9 with TRBJ1-1; D may be TRBD1 (6 bases). The sequence came from a human donor with multiple sclerosis. Sequenced: CD8+ T cells from PBMCs. CDR3 loop: CASSVGGGSDTEAFF. CDR3 in DNA: TGTGCCAGCAGCGTAGGAGGGGGTTCGGACACTGAAGCTTTCTTT.